The 26 T cell receptor beta chains in this list originate from one sample, sequenced in a study of spatial heterogeneity in lung cancer. General study results and limits: Tumors with more nonsynonymous mutations had more expanded intratumoral alpha and beta TCRs.

TCRdb processed the 5' RACE reads anew with MiXCR; each CDR3 protein has one entry. The sample yields some 5,000 distinct CDR3 sequences, around an eighth seen once. Time point indicated: sample taken at primary tumor resection. These receptors are not linked to any known antigen. The specimen comprised lung tumor tissue, sampled at surgery. These receptors were taken from a female donor with early-stage non-small cell lung cancer.

Sample share makes this clonotype medium-sized. The gene calls are TRBV2 and TRBJ1-4, with 9 nucleotides matching TRBD1. The CDR3 has 13 residues. Germline assignment: CDR1 SNHLY and CDR2 FYNNEI. J gave up 8 bases and V 7 bases, and 5 bases lay outside the gene matches. DNA for the CDR3: TGTGCCAGCACTGGGACAGGGAACGAAAAACTGTTTTTT. Its translation is CASTGTGNEKLFF.

This clonotype was observed at least ten times. The chain is built from TRBV29-1 and TRBJ2-6, with TRBD1 as a possible D gene (6 bases). Trimming cost V 6 bases and J 0 bases, with 15 bases left between them. This CDR3 comprises 16 residues. Germline V CDR1 and CDR2: SQVTM, ANQGSEA. The CDR3 here is CSVFRDTDSGANVLTF. The CDR3 DNA is TGCAGCGTCTTCCGGGACACAGACTCTGGGGCCAACGTCCTGACTTTC. The whole variable domain, remainder taken from reference TRBV29-1 and TRBJ2-6, is SAVISQKPSRDICQRGTSLTIQCQVDSQVTMMFWYRQQPGQSLTLIATANQGSEATYESGFVIDKFPISRPNLTFSTLTVSNMSPEDSSIYLCSVFRDTDSGANVLTFGAGSRLTVL.

In its sample, this clonotype was seen many times. The chain combines TRBV7-7 with TRBJ2-5; perhaps TRBD2 as D (6 bases). The ends were cut back, 5 bases at V and 2 bases at J, with 18 bases in the middle. CDR1 is SSHAT and CDR2 is FNYEAQ in the germline V gene (reference sequence). The length of the CDR3 is 16 residues. DNA of the CDR3: TGTGCCAGCAGCCCCTCGGCCCTCGGGAGTCAAGAGACCCAGTACTTC. It yields the protein CASSPSALGSQETQYF.

Sample share makes this clonotype medium-sized (0.01 to 0.1%). The chain joins TRBV12-3 or TRBV12-4 to TRBJ2-1, with TRBD2 identical over 12 bases. The CDR3 covers 22 residues. V lost 4 bases, J lost 6 bases, and 25 bases stayed unmatched. CDR3 sequence: CASSSIIGLAGYSSTAPNEQFF. CDR3 DNA: TGTGCCAGCAGTTCCATTATAGGACTAGCGGGATATTCGTCAACCGCCCCCAATGAGCAGTTCTTC.

By proportion, this clonotype is medium-sized (0.01 to 0.1%). The rearrangement links TRBV4-3 to TRBJ1-3; D is unresolved. V shed 3 bases and J shed 3 bases, with 3 bases lying between them. Germline-derived CDR1 and CDR2 are LGHNA and YSLEER. The CDR3 loop spans 12 amino acids. CDR3: CASSQGGNTIYF. CDR3 in DNA: TGCGCCAGCAGCCAGGGTGGAAACACCATATATTTT.

This clonotype is judged medium-sized. The J gene is TRBJ1-5, the V gene TRBV19, with D maybe TRBD1 (6 bases). This CDR3 spans 13 amino acids. Germline CDR1 LNHDA, CDR2 SQIVND (reference sequence). Deletions cut 6 bases from V and 4 bases from J, with 10 bases between. CDR3 loop: CASSRQENQPQHF. CDR3 in DNA: TGTGCCAGTAGCAGACAGGAAAATCAGCCCCAGCATTTT. Full variable domain (rest looked up from reference TRBV19 and TRBJ1-5): DGGITQSPKYLFRKEGQNVTLSCEQNLNHDAMYWYRQDPGQGLRLIYYSQIVNDFQKGDIAEGYSVSREKKESFPLTVTSAQKNPTAFYLCASSRQENQPQHFGDGTRLSIL.

This chain links TRBV24-1 with TRBJ2-1, with D tentatively TRBD1 (6 bases). The germline V and J ends were trimmed by 3 bases and 3 bases, with 11 bases remaining between them. The CDR3 sequence is 15 residues long. The germline CDR1 and CDR2 sequences are KGHDR and SFDVKD. The CDR3 coding sequence is TGTGCCACCAGTGATAACAGGGTTCTCTACAATGAGCAGTTCTTC. This sequence encodes CATSDNRVLYNEQFF.

This clonotype was seen ten or more times. The rearrangement uses TRBV7-6 and TRBJ2-3, with D possibly matching TRBD1 (5 bases). The length of the CDR3 is 12 residues. Germline lookup yields CDR1 SGHVS and CDR2 FNYEAQ. V lost 5 bases, J lost 6 bases, and 9 bases lay in between. CDR3 sequence reads: CASSPSGDTQYF. The CDR3 DNA reads as TGTGCCAGCAGCCCCTCAGGGGATACGCAGTATTTT.

This clonotype was seen at least ten times. The rearrangement joins TRBV15 to TRBJ1-5, with D possibly TRBD1 on 5 matching bases. CDR1 and CDR2 (germline): LNHNV, YYDKDF (reference sequence). V shed 5 bases and J shed 1 base, with 12 bases lying between them. This CDR3 is 15 amino acids long. The CDR3 protein is CATSEIGGSNQPQHF. The CDR3 nucleotides read TGTGCCACCAGCGAAATTGGGGGGAGCAATCAGCCCCAGCATTTT.

This clonotype was found many times. The chain links TRBV3-1 to TRBJ2-3; no definite D call. V lost 4 bases, J lost 2 bases, and 4 bases lay in between. Germline-derived CDR1 and CDR2 are LGHDT and YNNKEL (reference sequence). This CDR3 is built from 12 residues. The CDR3 DNA reads as TGTGCCAGCAGCCGGGACACAGATACGCAGTATTTT. Residues: CASSRDTDTQYF.

This clonotype occurred many times. A much larger clone lies one base from this, so it may be a read error. The V gene is TRBV10-3, the J gene TRBJ2-2; D is tentatively TRBD1 or TRBD2 (5 bases each). Germline V gene lookup returns CDR1 ENHRY and CDR2 SYGVKD. The CDR3 spans 16 residues. The CDR3 coding sequence is TGTGTCATCAAGGCCCACGGGACCCAGAACACCGGGGAGCTGTTTTTT. It translates to CVIKAHGTQNTGELFF.

This clonotype was counted ten times or more. V gene TRBV12-3 or TRBV12-4 combines with J gene TRBJ2-1; 8 nucleotides align to TRBD2. With 5 bases clipped from V and 8 bases from J, the junction kept 11 bases outside the gene matches. The CDR3 spans 15 residues. CDR3 bases: TGTGCCAGCAGTAGCGGGAGTAAGATGTATTATGAGCAGTTCTTC. Translating gives CASSSGSKMYYEQFF.

By proportion, this clonotype is medium-sized. The chain employs TRBV11-2 and TRBJ2-1, with 9 positions matching TRBD2. V shed 2 bases and J 13 bases; nucleotides not matched to a gene: 21. Germline V gene lookup returns CDR1 SGHAT and CDR2 FQNNGV. This CDR3 contains 18 residues. This CDR3 reads CASSLLPHDTSGHPTQFF. CDR3 nucleotides: TGTGCCAGCAGCTTACTCCCTCACGATACTAGCGGGCATCCAACCCAGTTCTTC.

This clonotype was observed at least ten times. The chain employs TRBV4-3 and TRBJ2-3; 9 nucleotides line up with TRBD1. Germline assignment: CDR1 LGHNA and CDR2 YSLEER. This CDR3 comprises 15 residues. J gave up 7 bases and V 1 base, and 6 bases lay outside the gene matches. CDR3 coding DNA: TGCGCCAGCAGCCAAGCTGGGACAGGGTGGAATACGCAGTATTTT. The encoded protein is CASSQAGTGWNTQYF.

This clonotype is medium-sized (0.01 to 0.1%) in the sample. The chain joins TRBV12-3 or TRBV12-4 to TRBJ2-2, with 8 nucleotides matching TRBD2. V was clipped by 4 bases and J by 5 bases; unmatched bases: 6. This CDR3 spans 15 amino acids. The CDR3 is CASSSAAGVTGELFF. CDR3 coding DNA: TGTGCCAGCAGTTCAGCAGCGGGAGTTACCGGGGAGCTGTTTTTT.

By share of the sample, this clonotype is medium-sized. The chain uses TRBV28 and TRBJ2-2, with TRBD2 identical over 9 bases. Germline V gives CDR1 MDHEN, CDR2 SYDVKM. The length of the CDR3 is 14 residues. V lost 8 bases, J lost 3 bases, and 4 bases stayed unmatched. Here the CDR3 reads CASEREVYTGELFF. Written as DNA, the CDR3 is TGTGCCAGCGAGCGGGAGGTATACACCGGGGAGCTGTTTTTT. Full variable domain (remainder filled in from reference TRBV28 and TRBJ2-2): DVKVTQSSRYLVKRTGEKVFLECVQDMDHENMFWYRQDPGLGLRLIYFSYDVKMKEKGDIPEGYSVSREKKERFSLILESASTNQTSMYLCASEREVYTGELFFGEGSRLTVL.

By sample fraction, this clonotype is medium-sized (0.01 to 0.1%). The chain uses TRBV20-1 and TRBJ2-5, with D possibly being TRBD1 (5 bases). The CDR3 consists of 13 residues. CDR1 and CDR2 from the germline V gene are DFQATT and SNEGSKA (reference sequence). The V and J ends lost 4 bases and 2 bases respectively, with 11 bases between them. CDR3 bases: TGCAGTGCTATGCTGACAGATCAAGAGACCCAGTACTTC. It translates to CSAMLTDQETQYF.

This clonotype was seen ten or more times. The J gene is TRBJ2-1, the V gene TRBV7-2; D is unclear. This CDR3 is 17 amino acids long. Germline CDR1 is SGHTA and CDR2 is FQGNSA. Trimming left V 2 bases short and J 3 bases short, with 17 bases between. This CDR3 is CASSLRLGMTIYNEQFF. The CDR3 DNA follows: TGTGCCAGCAGCTTAAGGTTGGGGATGACCATCTACAATGAGCAGTTCTTC.

In this sample, this clonotype turned up many times. CDR3 sequence: CASSLALAGWGEQYF. CDR3 DNA: TGTGCCAGCAGCTTAGCACTAGCGGGATGGGGCGAGCAGTACTTC. The chain has TRBV11-2 and TRBJ2-7; TRBD2 matches at 10 bases. J lost 6 bases, V lost 1 base, and 6 bases had no gene match. The CDR3 has 15 residues. Germline lookup yields CDR1 SGHAT and CDR2 FQNNGV.

This clonotype is termed medium-sized. The chain uses TRBV9 and TRBJ1-1; 11 nucleotides agree with TRBD1. CDR1 is SGDLS, CDR2 YYNGEE, per germline. The CDR3 is 16 residues long. V shed 3 bases and J 3 bases; nucleotides not matched to a gene: 7. CDR3 residues: CASSARDRGSYTEAFF. The DNA for the CDR3 is TGTGCCAGCAGCGCCCGGGACAGGGGGTCGTACACTGAAGCTTTCTTT.

This clonotype was counted many times. The J gene is TRBJ2-7, the V gene TRBV7-2; no firm D call. The V end lost 3 bases, the J end lost 1 base, and 7 bases lay between the germline ends. The CDR3 has 13 residues. Looked up from germline, CDR1 is SGHTA and CDR2 is FQGNSA. CDR3 in amino acids: CASSFDQSYEQYF. For the CDR3, the DNA is TGTGCCAGCAGCTTTGACCAATCCTACGAGCAGTACTTC.

This clonotype has just one count. V gene TRBV5-1 combines with J gene TRBJ1-4; maybe TRBD1 (5 bases). The CDR3 extends over 13 amino acids. Trimming removed 7 bases from V and 4 bases from J, with 11 bases in between. CDR1 and CDR2 (germline): SGHRS, YFSETQ. CDR3 loop: CASSGTDNEKLFF. DNA of the CDR3: TGCGCCAGCTCCGGGACGGATAATGAAAAACTGTTTTTT.

This clonotype was found many times. This chain links TRBV7-2 with TRBJ1-4, with D possibly TRBD1 on 5 matching bases. From germline, CDR1 is SGHTA and CDR2 FQGNSA. Trimming left V 5 bases short and J 0 bases short, with 13 bases between. The CDR3 is 16 amino acids. CDR3 nucleotides: TGTGCCAGCAGCGGGGGGAGCCTGACAACTAATGAAAAACTGTTTTTT. As protein: CASSGGSLTTNEKLFF.

This clonotype was counted only a few times. The CDR3 sequence: CAIRTASGRASYEQYF. The CDR3 coding sequence is TGTGCCATCAGGACCGCTAGCGGGAGGGCCTCCTACGAGCAGTACTTC. The chain employs TRBV10-3 and TRBJ2-7, with TRBD2 identical over 12 bases. The ends lost 6 bases at V and 0 bases at J; junction bases unmatched: 6. The CDR3 sequence is 16 residues long. CDR1 and CDR2 from the germline V gene are ENHRY and SYGVKD.

This clonotype rates as medium-sized. The chain uses TRBV20-1 and TRBJ2-7; tentative D call: TRBD1 (5 bases). Trimming took 0 bases from V and 2 from J, leaving 8 bases between them. Germline-derived CDR1 and CDR2 are DFQATT and SNEGSKA (reference sequence). CDR3 length equals 13 residues. The CDR3 spells CSARDGATYEQYV. The DNA for the CDR3 is TGCAGTGCTAGAGATGGGGCGACCTACGAGCAGTACGTC.

This clonotype was counted a few times. J is TRBJ1-1 and V is TRBV6-5; D is unclear. The length of the CDR3 is 15 residues. Germline-derived CDR1 and CDR2 are MNHEY and SVGAGI. Trimming took 0 bases from V and 0 from J, leaving 8 bases between them. CDR3 DNA sequence: TGTGCCAGCAGTTACTCGTGGGCCCTGAACACTGAAGCTTTCTTT. It yields the protein CASSYSWALNTEAFF.